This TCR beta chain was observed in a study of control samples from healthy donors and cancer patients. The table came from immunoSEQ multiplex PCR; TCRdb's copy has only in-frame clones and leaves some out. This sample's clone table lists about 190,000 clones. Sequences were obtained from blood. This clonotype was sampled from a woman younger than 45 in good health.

CDR3 bases: TGTGCCAGCAGCTTAGTCGATGAAAAACTGTTTTTT. Translation gives CASSLVDEKLFF. This chain connects TRBV7-8 to TRBJ1-4; the D is unclear. The CDR3 runs to 12 residues. Germline-derived CDR1 and CDR2 are SGHVS and FQNEAQ. V was shortened by 1 base and J by 6 bases, with 3 bases between the two germline ends.